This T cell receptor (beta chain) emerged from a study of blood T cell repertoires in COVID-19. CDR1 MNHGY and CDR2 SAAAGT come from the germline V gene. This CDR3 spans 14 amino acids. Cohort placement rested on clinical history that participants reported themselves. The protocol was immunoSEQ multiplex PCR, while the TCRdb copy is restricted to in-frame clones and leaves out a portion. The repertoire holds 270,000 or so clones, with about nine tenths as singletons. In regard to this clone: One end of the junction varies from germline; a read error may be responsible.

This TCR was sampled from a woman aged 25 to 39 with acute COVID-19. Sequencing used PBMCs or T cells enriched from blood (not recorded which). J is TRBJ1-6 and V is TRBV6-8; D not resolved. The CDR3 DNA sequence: TGTGCCGGCAGCCGGATGAGGGATAATTCACCCCTCCACTTT. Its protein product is CAGSRMRDNSPLHF.